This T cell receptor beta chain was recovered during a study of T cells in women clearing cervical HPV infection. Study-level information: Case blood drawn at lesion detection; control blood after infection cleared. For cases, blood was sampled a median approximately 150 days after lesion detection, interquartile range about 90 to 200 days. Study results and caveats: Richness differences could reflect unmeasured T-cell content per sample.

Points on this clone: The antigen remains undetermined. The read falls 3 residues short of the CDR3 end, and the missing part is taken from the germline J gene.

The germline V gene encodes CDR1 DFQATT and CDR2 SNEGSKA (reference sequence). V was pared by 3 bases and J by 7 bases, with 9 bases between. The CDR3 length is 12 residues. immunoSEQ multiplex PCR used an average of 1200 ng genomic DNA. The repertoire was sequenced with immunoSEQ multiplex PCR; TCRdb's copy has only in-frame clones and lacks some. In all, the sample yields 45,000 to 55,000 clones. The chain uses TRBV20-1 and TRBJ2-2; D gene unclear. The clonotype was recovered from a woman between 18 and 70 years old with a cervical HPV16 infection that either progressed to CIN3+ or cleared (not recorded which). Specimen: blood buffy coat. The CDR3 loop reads CSAREGFGELFF. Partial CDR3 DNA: TGCAGTGCTAGGGAAGGGTTCGGGGAG.